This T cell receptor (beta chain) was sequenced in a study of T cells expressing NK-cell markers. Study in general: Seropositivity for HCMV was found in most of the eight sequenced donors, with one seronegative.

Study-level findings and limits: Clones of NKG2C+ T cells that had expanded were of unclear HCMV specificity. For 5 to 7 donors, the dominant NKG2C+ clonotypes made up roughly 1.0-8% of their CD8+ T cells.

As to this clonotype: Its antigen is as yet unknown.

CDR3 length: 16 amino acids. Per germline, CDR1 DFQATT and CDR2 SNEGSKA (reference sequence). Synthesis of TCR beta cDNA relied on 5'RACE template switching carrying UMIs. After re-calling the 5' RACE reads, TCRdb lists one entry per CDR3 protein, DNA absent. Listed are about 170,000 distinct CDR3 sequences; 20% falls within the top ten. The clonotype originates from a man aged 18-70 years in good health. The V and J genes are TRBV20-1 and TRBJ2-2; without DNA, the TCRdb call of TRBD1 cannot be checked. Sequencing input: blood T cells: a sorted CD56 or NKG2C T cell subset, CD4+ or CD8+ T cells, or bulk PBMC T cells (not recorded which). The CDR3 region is CSARDGETGDTGELFF.